The clone carrying this T cell receptor (beta chain) was found once. The source of the sample is a study of blood T cell repertoires in COVID-19. Study-wide background: The United States, Italy and Spain supplied acute and convalescent COVID-19 samples.

Participants had their cohort set by participant-reported clinical history. Two consecutive negative NP/OP PCR tests, clearance, or resolved symptoms defined Cohort 3 recovery. Methods used by the authors: Using reference gene primer amplification, nucleated cell counts were estimated. Method: immunoSEQ multiplex PCR; TCRdb's copy keeps in-frame clones and lacks some. The DNA gave D and trimming, while V, J and clone size come from that table. The sample holds 250,000 to 350,000 clones; 85% to 90% are singletons and the top ten take over 2%. The sequencing input was PBMCs or T cells enriched from blood (not recorded which). This TCR was recovered from a woman aged 18-29 years who had recovered from COVID-19.

This CDR3 reads CASSHAASINYGYTF. The CDR3 region has the DNA TGTGCCAGCAGCCACGCAGCGTCGATTAACTATGGCTACACCTTC. The V gene is TRBV6-5, the J gene TRBJ1-2; unclear D gene. Deletions cut 6 bases from V and 1 base from J, with 15 bases between. The CDR3 contains 15 residues. Germline V gene sequence: CDR1 MNHEY, CDR2 SVGAGI.